The 20 T cell receptor beta chains reported below all come from one sample, sequenced in a study of blood T cells in healthy people across ages. For the second PCR, which ran for about 6 to 11 cycles, a sample-barcoded 5' primer and a J-beta primer mix were used. From the 5' RACE reads, TCRdb called clonotypes with MiXCR, one entry per CDR3 protein. The sample includes approximately 1,000,000 distinct CDR3 sequences, around two fifths of them seen just once. Input material: blood. The origin of the receptors is a man between 18 and 35 years old in good health.

This clonotype was found a few times. The chain employs TRBV4-1 and TRBJ2-7; 10 nucleotides line up with TRBD1. CDR3 length equals 17 residues. CDR1 is MGHRA, CDR2 YSYEKL, per germline. V lost 2 bases, J lost 7 bases, and 14 bases stayed unmatched. Here the CDR3 DNA reads TGCGCCAGCAGCCAAACAGAGGGACAGGGGATCTACAATGAGCAGTACTTC. Amino acid sequence: CASSQTEGQGIYNEQYF.

To note about this clonotype: A much more abundant neighbour one base away suggests this may be a read error. The chain joins TRBV12-3 or TRBV12-4 to TRBJ2-3, with 7 nucleotides matching TRBD1. This CDR3 comprises 14 residues. The CDR3 loop is CASRLGGLTDTQYF. Here the CDR3 DNA reads TGTGCCAGCAGGTTAGGGGGCCTCACAGATACGCAGTATTTT.

The chain recombines TRBV10-3 with TRBJ2-3, with D tentatively TRBD2 (7 bases). Germline assignment: CDR1 ENHRY and CDR2 SYGVKD. This CDR3 is 15 amino acids long. V shed 6 bases and J shed 2 bases, with 15 bases lying between them. The CDR3 DNA follows: TGTGCCATCAGCATAAAGGGGGGGTACACAGATACGCAGTATTTT. Translated, it gives CAISIKGGYTDTQYF.

The V call is TRBV20-1, the J call TRBJ2-3; TRBD1 matches 10 bases. Losses at the gene ends were 1 base for V and 0 bases for J; bases not matched to a gene: 19. Per germline, CDR1 DFQATT and CDR2 SNEGSKA (reference sequence). The CDR3 extends over 21 amino acids. DNA for the CDR3: TGCAGTGCTAGAGGCTCTTGGGGACAGGGGTTTGGAAGGCTAAGCACAGATACGCAGTATTTT. Amino acid sequence: CSARGSWGQGFGRLSTDTQYF.

The chain recombines TRBV28 with TRBJ1-2; TRBD1 agrees at 10 bases. The CDR3 is 20 residues long. Trimming removed 4 bases from V and 2 bases from J; junction bases left unmatched: 19. CDR1 MDHEN and CDR2 SYDVKM come from the germline V gene. The CDR3 reads CASSSLSPGQGSGGNYGYTF. CDR3 DNA: TGTGCCAGCAGTTCTCTCTCGCCGGGACAGGGGAGCGGGGGCAACTATGGCTACACCTTC.

At least ten counts were recorded for this clonotype. V gene TRBV7-2 combines with J gene TRBJ1-2; 7 positions match TRBD1. In germline, CDR1 is SGHTA, CDR2 FQGNSA. With 0 bases clipped from V and 6 bases from J, the junction kept 1 base outside the gene matches. The CDR3 loop spans 13 amino acids. CDR3 region: CASSLAGGNGYTF. CDR3 coding DNA: TGTGCCAGCAGCTTAGCAGGGGGCAATGGCTACACCTTC.

This clonotype was counted between two and nine times. This chain uses TRBV10-3 with TRBJ2-3; no clear D gene. Germline CDR1 reads ENHRY; CDR2 reads SYGVKD. The CDR3 length is 13 residues. The V and J ends lost 11 bases and 0 bases respectively, with 12 bases between them. The CDR3 sequence is CAAIGVSTDTQYF. The CDR3 nucleotides read TGTGCCGCCATAGGAGTTAGCACAGATACGCAGTATTTT.

In this sample, this clonotype turned up a few times. The chain recombines TRBV2 with TRBJ2-5, with D tentatively TRBD2 (5 bases). Germline CDR1 and CDR2: SNHLY and FYNNEI. CDR3 length equals 12 residues. Trimming pared 1 base from V and 7 bases from J, leaving 7 bases between. Written as DNA, the CDR3 is TGTGCCAGCAGTGAAGTCCGGGGGACCCAGTACTTC. Its protein product is CASSEVRGTQYF.

V is TRBV29-1 and J is TRBJ2-7; possible D gene TRBD1, 5 bases. CDR1 and CDR2 (germline): SQVTM, ANQGSEA. The CDR3 consists of 12 residues. Trimming took off 6 bases at V and 0 bases at J, with 9 bases between the two ends. CDR3 loop: CSVRQSSYEQYF. The CDR3 DNA sequence: TGCAGCGTGAGACAGAGCTCCTACGAGCAGTACTTC.

This clonotype was counted only a few times. This chain joins TRBV4-2 and TRBJ2-2, with 8 bases identical to TRBD1. Trimming removed 3 bases from V and 5 bases from J; junction bases left unmatched: 5. The CDR3 has 15 amino acids. Per the germline V gene, CDR1 is LGHNA and CDR2 is YNFKEQ. CDR3 DNA: TGTGCCAGCAGCCACTCAACAGGGGGGACCGGGGAGCTGTTTTTT. Translation gives CASSHSTGGTGELFF.

This clonotype was counted between two and nine times. This chain links TRBV2 with TRBJ1-2; no firm D call. The V gene's germline CDR1 is SNHLY and CDR2 FYNNEI. This CDR3 contains 13 residues. V lost 8 bases and J 0 bases, leaving 10 bases between the germline ends. CDR3 sequence: CASGKAPNYGYTF. Here the CDR3 DNA reads TGTGCCAGCGGCAAGGCCCCTAACTATGGCTACACCTTC.

The sample holds a few counts of this clonotype. The chain is built from TRBV7-8 and TRBJ1-1; maybe TRBD1 (5 bases). Trimming pared 0 bases from V and 1 base from J, leaving 9 bases between. Germline assignment: CDR1 SGHVS and CDR2 FQNEAQ. The CDR3 runs 15 residues. The CDR3 loop is CASSLASRANTEAFF. CDR3 bases: TGTGCCAGCAGCTTAGCGTCCAGGGCGAACACTGAAGCTTTCTTT.

This clonotype was recorded once. The rearrangement joins TRBV3-1 to TRBJ2-3, with D perhaps matching TRBD1 (6 bases). Germline V CDR1 and CDR2: LGHDT, YNNKEL (reference sequence). V lost 1 base, J lost 3 bases, and 11 bases lay in between. This CDR3 comprises 15 residues. CDR3 coding DNA: TGTGCCAGCAGCCAAGCAGGACAGACGACAGATACGCAGTATTTT. This sequence encodes CASSQAGQTTDTQYF.

This clonotype has a handful of counts. This chain joins TRBV4-1 and TRBJ2-7; D might be TRBD1 (6 bases). The germline V gene encodes CDR1 MGHRA and CDR2 YSYEKL. Between the trimmed V and J ends, which lost 3 bases and 7 bases, there was a span of 25 bases. The CDR3 sequence is 17 residues long. The CDR3 sequence is CASSQATGTGTYNEQYF. For the CDR3, the DNA is TGCGCCAGCAGCCAGGCTACAGGGACGGGCACCTACAATGAGCAGTACTTC.

J is TRBJ1-1 and V is TRBV20-1, with D possibly TRBD1 on 5 matching bases. This CDR3 region has 14 residues. Per the germline V gene, CDR1 is DFQATT and CDR2 is SNEGSKA (reference sequence). V was pared by 1 base and J by 1 base, with 10 bases between. The CDR3 is CSARVGTGNTEAFF. The CDR3 DNA sequence: TGCAGTGCTAGAGTCGGGACGGGGAACACTGAAGCTTTCTTT.

This clonotype has only a few counts. This rearrangement joins TRBV12-3 or TRBV12-4 to TRBJ1-2; weak D call: TRBD1 (6 bases). The V end lost 6 bases, the J end lost 7 bases, and 12 bases lay between the germline ends. The length of the CDR3 is 12 residues. This chain's CDR3 is CASSSEGGGYTF. CDR3 nucleotide sequence: TGTGCCAGCAGCTCCGAAGGGGGTGGCTACACCTTC.

V usage is TRBV5-5 and J usage is TRBJ1-5; D is undetermined. The CDR3 extends over 15 amino acids. Trimming left V 0 bases short and J 3 bases short, with 10 bases between. Germline CDR1 reads SGHKS; CDR2 reads YYEKEE (reference sequence). CDR3: CASSLAAGLNQPQHF. CDR3 DNA: TGTGCCAGCAGCTTGGCCGCAGGCCTCAATCAGCCCCAGCATTTT. The variable domain in full, with the rest retrieved from reference TRBV5-5 and TRBJ1-5, is DAGVTQSPTHLIKTRGQQVTLRCSPISGHKSVSWYQQVLGQGPQFIFQYYEKEERGRGNFPDRFSARQFPNYSSELNVNALLLGDSALYLCASSLAAGLNQPQHFGDGTRLSIL.

The chain is built from TRBV6-2 or TRBV6-3 and TRBJ2-5; TRBD2 aligns across 9 bases. The V gene end was trimmed by 9 bases and the J gene end by 11 bases; junction bases not matched to a gene: 16. The germline V gene encodes CDR1 MNHEY and CDR2 SVGEGT. The CDR3 runs to 14 residues. The CDR3 coding sequence is TGTGCCAGTAGCGGGGGCACTTTCTACAATGAGCAGTACTTC. It translates to CASSGGTFYNEQYF.

This clonotype was detected ten times or more. CDR3 DNA: TGTGCCAGCAGCTCCCCCGGCTACAATGAGCAGTTCTTC. It yields the protein CASSSPGYNEQFF. This chain joins TRBV7-9 and TRBJ2-1; the D is unclear. The CDR3 sequence is 13 residues long. The germline V gene encodes CDR1 SEHNR and CDR2 FQNEAQ (reference sequence). V was clipped by 4 bases and J by 3 bases, with 7 bases between them. The full variable domain, rest sourced from reference TRBV7-9 and TRBJ2-1, is DTGVSQNPRHKITKRGQNVTFRCDPISEHNRLYWYRQTLGQGPEFLTYFQNEAQLEKSRLLSDRFSAERPKGSFSTLEIQRTEQGDSAMYLCASSSPGYNEQFFGPGTRLTVL.

This sequence joins TRBV12-3 or TRBV12-4 and TRBJ1-4; D unresolved. The CDR3 has 14 amino acids. The CDR3: CAIRLGFGNEKLFF. In DNA form, the CDR3 reads TGTGCGATCAGGTTGGGATTTGGGAATGAAAAACTGTTTTTT.